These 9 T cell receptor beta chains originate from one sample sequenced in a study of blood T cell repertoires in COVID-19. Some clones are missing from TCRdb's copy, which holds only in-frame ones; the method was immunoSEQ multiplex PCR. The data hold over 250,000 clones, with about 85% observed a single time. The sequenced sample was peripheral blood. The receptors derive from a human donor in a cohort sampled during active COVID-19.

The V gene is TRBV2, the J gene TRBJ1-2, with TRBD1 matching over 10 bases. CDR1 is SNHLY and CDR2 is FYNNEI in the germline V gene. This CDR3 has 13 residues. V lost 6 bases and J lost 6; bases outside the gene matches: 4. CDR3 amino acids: CASSWDRGNGYTF. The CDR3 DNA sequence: TGTGCCAGCAGCTGGGACAGGGGAAATGGCTACACCTTC. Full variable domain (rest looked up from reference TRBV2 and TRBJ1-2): EPEVTQTPSHQVTQMGQEVILRCVPISNHLYFYWYRQILGQKVEFLVSFYNNEISEKSEIFDDQFSVERPDGSNFTLKIRSTKLEDSAMYFCASSWDRGNGYTFGSGTRLTVV.

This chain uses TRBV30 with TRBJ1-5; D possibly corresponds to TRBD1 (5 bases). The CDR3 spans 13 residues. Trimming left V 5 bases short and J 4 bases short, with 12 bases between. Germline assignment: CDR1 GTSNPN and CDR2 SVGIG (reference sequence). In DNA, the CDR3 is TGTGCCTGGGGGGCGGGTCAGAATCAGCCCCAGCATTTT. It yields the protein CAWGAGQNQPQHF.

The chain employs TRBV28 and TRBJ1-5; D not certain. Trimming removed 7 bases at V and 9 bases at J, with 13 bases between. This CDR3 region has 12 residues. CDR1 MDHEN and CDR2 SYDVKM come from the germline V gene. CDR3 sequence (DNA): TGTGCCAGCAATTGGGGAGAGCGGCCCCAGCATTTT. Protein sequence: CASNWGERPQHF.

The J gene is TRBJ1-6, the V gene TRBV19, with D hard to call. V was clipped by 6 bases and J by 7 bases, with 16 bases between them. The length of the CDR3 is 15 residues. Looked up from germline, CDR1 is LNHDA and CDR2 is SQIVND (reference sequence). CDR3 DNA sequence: TGTGCCAGTAGCAATGGCGCCGGAGTCAATTCACCCCTCCACTTT. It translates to CASSNGAGVNSPLHF.

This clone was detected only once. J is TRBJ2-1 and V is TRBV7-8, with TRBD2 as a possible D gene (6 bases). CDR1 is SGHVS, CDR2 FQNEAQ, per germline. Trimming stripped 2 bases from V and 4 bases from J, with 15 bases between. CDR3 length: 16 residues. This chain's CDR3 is CASSLKRALGYNEQFF. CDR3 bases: TGTGCCAGCAGCTTAAAGCGGGCCCTGGGGTACAATGAGCAGTTCTTC.

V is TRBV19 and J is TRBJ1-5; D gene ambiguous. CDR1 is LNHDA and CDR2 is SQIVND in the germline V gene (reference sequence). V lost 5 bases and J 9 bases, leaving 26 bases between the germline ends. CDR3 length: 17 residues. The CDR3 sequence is CASSDKRGGVKTSPQHF. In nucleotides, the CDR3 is TGTGCCAGTAGTGACAAACGAGGCGGGGTTAAGACGTCGCCCCAGCATTTT.

CDR3 protein: CASRQGGSGTEAFF. CDR3 in DNA: TGTGCCAGCAGACAGGGCGGGTCGGGGACTGAAGCTTTCTTT. The V call is TRBV3-1 (or the pseudogene TRBV3-2), the J call TRBJ1-1, with D tentatively TRBD1 (6 bases). This CDR3 spans 14 amino acids. In germline, CDR1 is LGHDT, CDR2 YNNKEL (reference sequence). V gave up 6 bases and J gave up 5 bases, with 16 bases separating them.

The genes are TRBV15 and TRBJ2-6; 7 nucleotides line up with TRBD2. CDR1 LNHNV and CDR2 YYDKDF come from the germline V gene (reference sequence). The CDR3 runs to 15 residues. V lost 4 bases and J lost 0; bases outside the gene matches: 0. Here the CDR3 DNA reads TGTGCCACCAGCACGGGGGGCTCTGGGGCCAACGTCCTGACTTTC. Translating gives CATSTGGSGANVLTF.

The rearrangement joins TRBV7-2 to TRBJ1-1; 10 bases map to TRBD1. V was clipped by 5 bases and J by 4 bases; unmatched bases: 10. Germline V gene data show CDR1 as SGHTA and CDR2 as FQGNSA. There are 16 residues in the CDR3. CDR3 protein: CASSPGQGRFGTEAFF. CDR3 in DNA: TGTGCCAGCAGCCCGGGACAGGGGAGGTTTGGCACTGAAGCTTTCTTT.